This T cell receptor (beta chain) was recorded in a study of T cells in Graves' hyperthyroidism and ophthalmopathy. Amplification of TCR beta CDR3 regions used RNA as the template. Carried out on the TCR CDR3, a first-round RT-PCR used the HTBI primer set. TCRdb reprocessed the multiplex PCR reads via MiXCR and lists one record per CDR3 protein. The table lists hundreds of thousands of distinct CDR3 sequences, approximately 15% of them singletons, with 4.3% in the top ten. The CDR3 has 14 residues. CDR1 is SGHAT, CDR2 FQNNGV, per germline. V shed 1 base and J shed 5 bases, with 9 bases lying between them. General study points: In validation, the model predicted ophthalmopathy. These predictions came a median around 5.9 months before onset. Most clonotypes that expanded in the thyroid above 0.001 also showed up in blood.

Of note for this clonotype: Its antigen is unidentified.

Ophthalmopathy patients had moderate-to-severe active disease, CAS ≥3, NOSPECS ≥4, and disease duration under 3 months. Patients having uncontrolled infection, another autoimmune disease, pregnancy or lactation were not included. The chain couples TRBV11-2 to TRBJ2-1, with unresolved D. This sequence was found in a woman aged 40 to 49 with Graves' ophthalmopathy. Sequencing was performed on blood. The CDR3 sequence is CASSLVSGNNEQFF. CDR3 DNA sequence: TGTGCCAGCAGCTTAGTTTCAGGCAACAATGAGCAGTTCTTC.